This TCR beta chain was documented in a study of cytomegalovirus exposure and HLA in healthy donors. The PCR used 60 Vbeta and 13 Jbeta primers. Libraries were prepared by immunoSEQ multiplex PCR; TCRdb keeps only in-frame clonotypes and omits some of them. The profile covers about 190,000 clones, with about four fifths appearing a single time and 4.5% to 7.5% taken by the ten largest. Sequencing was carried out using PBMCs. The sequence was collected from a woman in her thirties in good health and CMV-seropositive.

The CDR3 loop reads CSVELAGTYSYNEQFF. CDR3 in DNA: TGCAGCGTTGAACTAGCGGGGACCTACTCCTACAATGAGCAGTTCTTC. The chain combines TRBV29-1 with TRBJ2-1; 9 nucleotides agree with TRBD2. This CDR3 region has 16 residues. CDR1 and CDR2 (germline): SQVTM, ANQGSEA. V shed 2 bases and J 0 bases; nucleotides not matched to a gene: 5.